What follows are 15 T cell receptor beta chains derived from one specimen sequenced in a study of blood T cell repertoires in COVID-19. The repertoire was sequenced with immunoSEQ multiplex PCR; TCRdb's copy has only in-frame clones and lacks some. The repertoire has 210,000 or so clones, around 81% of them found once; the top ten carry more than 8.5%. Sequenced sample: PBMCs or T cells enriched from blood (not recorded which). The receptors were gathered from a woman aged 50 to 60 with acute COVID-19.

The CDR3 region is CASSLLAGGGQETQYF. CDR3 in DNA: TGTGCCAGCAGCTTGCTAGCGGGAGGTGGTCAAGAGACCCAGTACTTC. This chain uses TRBV7-6 with TRBJ2-5, with 11 bases that match TRBD2. V shed 3 bases, J shed 2 bases, and the junction held 5 bases outside the gene matches. CDR1 SGHVS and CDR2 FNYEAQ come from the germline V gene. CDR3 length: 16 residues. The entire variable domain, with the rest obtained from reference TRBV7-6 and TRBJ2-5, is as follows: GAGVSQSPRYKVTKRGQDVALRCDPISGHVSLYWYRQALGQGPEFLTYFNYEAQQDKSGLPNDRFSAERPEGSISTLTIQRTEQRDSAMYRCASSLLAGGGQETQYFGPGTRLLVL.

V gene TRBV7-2 combines with J gene TRBJ2-3; weak D call: TRBD2 (5 bases). CDR1 SGHTA and CDR2 FQGNSA come from the germline V gene. Trimming stripped 5 bases from V and 2 bases from J, with 8 bases between. This CDR3 has 13 amino acids. The CDR3 sequence is CASSRGDTDTQYF. In nucleotides, the CDR3 is TGTGCCAGCAGCCGGGGAGACACAGATACGCAGTATTTT.

The rearrangement joins TRBV6-5 to TRBJ1-5, with D unclear. Trimming shortened V by 6 bases and J by 4 bases, and 16 bases separated the two germline ends. The germline CDR1 and CDR2 sequences are MNHEY and SVGAGI. This CDR3 has 15 amino acids. CDR3 sequence reads: CASRAGPDFNQPQHF. The CDR3 DNA reads as TGTGCCAGCAGAGCCGGGCCGGACTTTAATCAGCCCCAGCATTTT.

CDR3 nucleotide sequence: TGTGCCAGCAGTATTAGGACAGGGGCCAATCAGCCCCAGCATTTT. Amino acid sequence: CASSIRTGANQPQHF. V and J are TRBV27 and TRBJ1-5; 9 nucleotides match TRBD1. CDR1 and CDR2 from the germline V gene are MNHEY and SMNVEV (reference sequence). The CDR3 length is 15 residues. Trimming took 5 bases from V and 3 from J; bases not matched to a gene: 5.

Concerning this clone itself: The sample carries other DNA sequences with the same CDR3. This chain uses TRBV7-9 with TRBJ1-1; D unclear. The CDR3 is made up of 14 amino acids. V was pared by 2 bases and J by 1 base, with 8 bases between. Germline assignment: CDR1 SEHNR and CDR2 FQNEAQ (reference sequence). CDR3 sequence (DNA): TGTGCCAGCAGCTTATCTACAGCGAACACTGAAGCTTTCTTT. It encodes CASSLSTANTEAFF.

To note about this clone: The sample carries other DNA sequences with the same CDR3. The J gene is TRBJ1-2, the V gene TRBV2, with D perhaps matching TRBD1 (6 bases). Trimming left V 6 bases short and J 1 base short, with 9 bases between. This CDR3 has 13 residues. Germline V gives CDR1 SNHLY, CDR2 FYNNEI. Here the CDR3 DNA reads TGTGCCAGCAGCGCGGACAGTAACTATGGCTACACCTTC. Residues: CASSADSNYGYTF.

To note about this clone: Other DNA sequences in this specimen translate into the identical CDR3. V is TRBV18 and J is TRBJ1-1; D not certain. Trimming left V 3 bases short and J 1 base short, with 6 bases between. Looked up from germline, CDR1 is KGHSH and CDR2 is LQKENI. The CDR3 runs to 13 residues. In DNA form, the CDR3 reads TGTGCCAGCTCACCGGGCGCGAACACTGAAGCTTTCTTT. Its translation is CASSPGANTEAFF.

This chain connects TRBV18 to TRBJ2-1, with TRBD1 as a possible D gene (8 bases). CDR1 and CDR2 from the germline V gene are KGHSH and LQKENI. There are 17 residues in the CDR3. Trimming removed 4 bases at V and 8 bases at J, with 24 bases between. This chain's CDR3 is CASSRTGGQDPKDEQFF. For the CDR3, the DNA is TGTGCCAGCTCACGGACGGGGGGACAGGACCCTAAGGATGAGCAGTTCTTC. The full variable domain, with the rest looked up from reference TRBV18 and TRBJ2-1, is NAGVMQNPRHLVRRRGQEARLRCSPMKGHSHVYWYRQLPEEGLKFMVYLQKENIIDESGMPKERFSAEFPKEGPSILRIQQVVRGDSAAYFCASSRTGGQDPKDEQFFGPGTRLTVL.

This clone is a singleton in its sample. This chain links TRBV5-1 with TRBJ2-5; the D gene is possibly TRBD2 (6 bases). The CDR3 sequence is 16 residues long. CDR1 and CDR2 from the germline V gene are SGHRS and YFSETQ. V was cut by 0 bases and J by 1 base, with 13 bases left in between. In nucleotides, the CDR3 is TGCGCCAGCAGCTTGGACGGGAGCGGGTTCCAAGAGACCCAGTACTTC. Translating it yields CASSLDGSGFQETQYF.

The chain couples TRBV9 to TRBJ2-2; TRBD1 is a possible D gene (5 bases). Germline CDR1 is SGDLS and CDR2 is YYNGEE. The CDR3 contains 14 residues. Trimming took 3 bases from V and 1 from J, leaving 7 bases between them. CDR3 amino acids: CASSGQGNTGELFF. CDR3 nucleotide sequence: TGTGCCAGCAGCGGCCAGGGGAACACCGGGGAGCTGTTTTTT.

This sequence joins TRBV12-5 and TRBJ2-5; 8 nucleotides line up with TRBD2. Trimming took 6 bases from V and 4 from J; bases not matched to a gene: 1. Germline loops: CDR1 LGHNT, CDR2 FRNRAP. The CDR3 runs to 12 residues. DNA for the CDR3: TGTGCTAGTGGACTAGCGGCAGAGACCCAGTACTTC. This sequence encodes CASGLAAETQYF. The complete variable domain, with remaining parts taken from reference TRBV12-5 and TRBJ2-5, reads DARVTQTPRHKVTEMGQEVTMRCQPILGHNTVFWYRQTMMQGLELLAYFRNRAPLDDSGMPKDRFSAEMPDATLATLKIQPSEPRDSAVYFCASGLAAETQYFGPGTRLLVL.

In this sample, this clone turned up many times. The V call is TRBV3-1 (or the pseudogene TRBV3-2), the J call TRBJ1-1; a possible D gene is TRBD1 (5 bases). The CDR3 has 14 residues. CDR1 and CDR2 from the germline V gene are LGHDT and YNNKEL (reference sequence). Trimming shortened V by 1 base and J by 4 bases, and 10 bases separated the two germline ends. The CDR3: CASSQVGEATEAFF. The CDR3 DNA follows: TGTGCCAGCAGCCAAGTGGGGGAGGCCACTGAAGCTTTCTTT.

This sequence joins TRBV18 and TRBJ1-2, with 8 bases matching TRBD1. The CDR3 has 17 amino acids. V trimming: 3 bases; J trimming: 4 bases; junction bases outside the gene matches: 13. CDR1 and CDR2 (germline): KGHSH, LQKENI. CDR3 protein: CASSPAGTGWQFYGYTF. CDR3 coding DNA: TGTGCCAGCTCACCGGCTGGGACAGGTTGGCAATTCTATGGCTACACCTTC.

The J gene is TRBJ2-1, the V gene TRBV19; 9 positions match TRBD2. Germline CDR1 reads LNHDA; CDR2 reads SQIVND (reference sequence). This CDR3 contains 16 residues. Losses at the gene ends were 9 bases for V and 4 bases for J; bases not matched to a gene: 13. CDR3 protein: CASAGGLAGRYNEQFF. CDR3 nucleotide sequence: TGTGCCAGCGCAGGTGGCCTAGCGGGGAGGTACAATGAGCAGTTCTTC.

This chain uses TRBV11-2 with TRBJ2-5; 12 bases agree with TRBD2. V shed 7 bases, J shed 5 bases, and the junction held 14 bases outside the gene matches. CDR3 length: 17 amino acids. Germline CDR1 SGHAT, CDR2 FQNNGV. The DNA for the CDR3 is TGTGCCAGCACCCCAATTGGGCTAGCGGGGGGGGCTGAGACCCAGTACTTC. It specifies CASTPIGLAGGAETQYF. Full variable domain (rest looked up from reference TRBV11-2 and TRBJ2-5): EAGVAQSPRYKIIEKRQSVAFWCNPISGHATLYWYQQILGQGPKLLIQFQNNGVVDDSQLPKDRFSAERLKGVDSTLKIQPAKLEDSAVYLCASTPIGLAGGAETQYFGPGTRLLVL.